This is a list of T cell receptor beta chains from one sample in a study of cytomegalovirus exposure and HLA in healthy donors. Sequencing was performed with immunoSEQ multiplex PCR; in TCRdb, only in-frame clones are kept and a portion is missing. The sample comprises approximately 130,000 clones, 60% to 85% of which are singletons, and around 3.2% rests with the top ten. Sequencing used PBMCs. The receptor set was obtained from a man under 40 in good health and CMV-seronegative. Each CDR3 is given without its conserved first and last residue.

TRBV6-1 ASSKGAWTQY
TRBV10-3 AIKPGEVGEQY
TRBV5-1 ASSLGPRSYEQY
TRBV30 ACPGQGDSGANVLT
TRBV7-9 ASSPQGALSGGYGYT
TRBV11-2 ASSPQGARRNEQF
TRBV19 ASSGGGGATEAF
TRBV5-8 ASSLTSGLVQY
TRBV13 ATSTGGGYEQY
TRBV15 ATSRGAGRQPQH
TRBV7-7 ASSFTILAVAKNIQY
TRBV2 ASSGGQGTNEQF
TRBV6-6 VSGASNNEQF
TRBV6-5 ASSYSTAGYGYT
TRBV5-4 ASSLGGQTINEQF
TRBV13 ASSLRLAGWVNTGELF
TRBV5-1 ASSLVGSGIAYNEQF
TRBV18 ASSPDGDQPQH
TRBV30 AWRDRATSGYT
TRBV29-1 SAFLAGDYNEQF
TRBV10-3 AISEGGVSTEAF
TRBV7-2 ASNSGGAADTQY
TRBV1 TSSRGGTGNEKLF
TRBV9 ASSASLRDRRTDTQY
TRBV7-8 ASSLSSYEQY
TRBV30 AWTRQVNTEAF
TRBV29-1 SVRLADGENTEAF
TRBV28 ASSPSRRGGDDQPQH
TRBV7-2 ASSLRRDYEQY
TRBV15 ATSRQGYNQPQH
TRBV11-2 ASSEPLWYGYT
TRBV19 ASLPGVSGANVLT
TRBV2 ASTTGHPAF
TRBV6-4 ASSKGEVLAGPAGNEQF
TRBV27 ASSLSQGFYNEQF
TRBV27 ASSLGASSTDTQY
TRBV28 ASSLGRDYEQY
TRBV19 AIAGTGGHEQY
TRBV6-5 ASSSPRLTGDGYT
TRBV4-2 ASSGDRFTEAF
TRBV10-3 AISATGETTEAF
TRBV4-3 ASSRGGPGDEQF
TRBV4-2 ASSQDSVRPGANEKLF
TRBV7-3 ASSLNVAGGPDTQY
TRBV11-3 ASSPGTAITGELF
TRBV10-3 AISESRDNGYT
TRBV5-1 ASSWSGMGGELF
TRBV5-8 ASSLSLEGYT
TRBV7-8 ASSLVQGNSPLH
TRBV7-8 ASSPTALEKLF
TRBV15 ATGRGSYEQY